Listed below are T cell receptor beta chains from one sample, sequenced in a study of tumor-infiltrating lymphocytes in oesophageal squamous cell carcinoma. TCRdb called the PCR reads again in MiXCR, with one record for every CDR3 protein. The data show around 12,000 distinct CDR3 sequences, with 58% seen just once and approximately 29% held by the top ten. Sequencing was performed on esophageal tumor tissue. These receptors all come from a female donor with esophageal squamous cell carcinoma. The CDR3 runs from the conserved cysteine through the conserved F or W.

v_call: TRBV7-8; j_call: .; cdr3_aa: CASSRLAGGGWEQFF
v_call: TRBV11-1; j_call: TRBJ2-5; cdr3_aa: CASSLGTAQETQYF
v_call: TRBV12-3/TRBV12-4; j_call: TRBJ2-5; cdr3_aa: CASSLSRVETQYF
v_call: TRBV7-2; j_call: .; cdr3_aa: CASSSKGGHEQFF
v_call: TRBV6-6; j_call: TRBJ2-1; cdr3_aa: CASSYNEGSYNEQFF
v_call: TRBV6-1; j_call: TRBJ2-3; cdr3_aa: CASSHGTGTDTQYF
v_call: TRBV12-3/TRBV12-4; j_call: TRBJ1-1; cdr3_aa: CASSLTGPTEAFF
v_call: TRBV6-1; j_call: TRBJ1-5; cdr3_aa: CASSEYPNSNQPQHF
v_call: TRBV11-2; j_call: TRBJ2-3; cdr3_aa: CASSLESRVTDTQYF
v_call: TRBV7-9; j_call: TRBJ2-1; cdr3_aa: CASSTSGTSGSNSYEQFF
v_call: TRBV24-1; j_call: TRBJ2-3; cdr3_aa: CATSDWASEPDTQYF
v_call: TRBV7-2; j_call: TRBJ2-3; cdr3_aa: CASSSYTDTQYF
v_call: TRBV12-3/TRBV12-4; j_call: TRBJ2-1; cdr3_aa: CASSWASAGEQFF
v_call: TRBV24-1; j_call: TRBJ1-1; cdr3_aa: CATSGGGRTEAFF
v_call: TRBV7-3; j_call: .; cdr3_aa: CASSLESSETQYF
v_call: TRBV6-1; j_call: .; cdr3_aa: CASSLRGVVHNEQFF
v_call: TRBV9; j_call: TRBJ2-7; cdr3_aa: CASSVVADEQYF
v_call: TRBV10-3; j_call: TRBJ2-3; cdr3_aa: CATRETNTDTQYF
v_call: TRBV6-6; j_call: TRBJ1-6; cdr3_aa: CASSASVYEQYF
v_call: TRBV6-6; j_call: .; cdr3_aa: CASSPKGAEFNNEQFF
v_call: TRBV7-2; j_call: TRBJ2-5; cdr3_aa: CASSLGALGEQYF
v_call: TRBV6-1; j_call: .; cdr3_aa: CASIPNPTYNEQYF
v_call: TRBV7-4; j_call: .; cdr3_aa: CASSLVVSYNEQFF
v_call: TRBV15; j_call: TRBJ1-5; cdr3_aa: CATSRDDASNQPQHF
v_call: TRBV7-8; j_call: TRBJ2-5; cdr3_aa: CASSLGFDSPLHF
v_call: TRBV7-4; j_call: TRBJ1-5; cdr3_aa: CASSLEQNQPQHF
v_call: TRBV7-3; j_call: TRBJ1-2; cdr3_aa: CASSATGDNYGYTF
v_call: TRBV7-2; j_call: TRBJ2-1; cdr3_aa: CASSLNFVTRAYNEQFF
v_call: TRBV7-2; j_call: .; cdr3_aa: CASSSTVSSYEQYF
v_call: TRBV7-9; j_call: TRBJ2-3; cdr3_aa: CASNPEGRTDTQYF
v_call: TRBV7-2; j_call: TRBJ1-4; cdr3_aa: CASSLSGVVEKLFF
v_call: TRBV28; j_call: TRBJ2-3; cdr3_aa: CASSSPRTVTDTQYF
v_call: TRBV7-3; j_call: .; cdr3_aa: CASSRDGAHSYEQYF
v_call: TRBV7-9; j_call: TRBJ2-3; cdr3_aa: CASSLGTSGSSYTDTQYF
v_call: TRBV7-6; j_call: TRBJ2-1; cdr3_aa: CASSLVSGFYNEQFF
v_call: TRBV7-6; j_call: TRBJ2-3; cdr3_aa: CASSFKAGFTDTQYF
v_call: TRBV6-8; j_call: TRBJ2-6; cdr3_aa: CASYLQGSGANVLTF
v_call: TRBV7-6; j_call: TRBJ2-7; cdr3_aa: CASSLSSGSPHEQYF
v_call: TRBV12-3/TRBV12-4; j_call: .; cdr3_aa: CASSLGGRPSEQYF
v_call: TRBV7-2; j_call: TRBJ2-5; cdr3_aa: CASTQSRGQETQYF
v_call: TRBV7-8; j_call: TRBJ2-7; cdr3_aa: CASSLSRRGGYEQYF
v_call: TRBV7-9; j_call: TRBJ1-2; cdr3_aa: CASSRGGGIANYGYTF
v_call: TRBV7-3; j_call: .; cdr3_aa: CASTLDGEDEQYF
v_call: TRBV12-3/TRBV12-4; j_call: .; cdr3_aa: CASSGIAKNIQYF
v_call: TRBV11-1; j_call: TRBJ2-5; cdr3_aa: CASSLEGRGLLETQYF
v_call: TRBV10-1; j_call: TRBJ2-1; cdr3_aa: CASSRPGVGYNEQFF
v_call: TRBV7-4; j_call: TRBJ1-1; cdr3_aa: CASSLATSGSRGFF
v_call: TRBV18; j_call: TRBJ2-1; cdr3_aa: CASSLSPGENNEQFF
v_call: TRBV5-6; j_call: TRBJ1-1; cdr3_aa: CASSIPGTGNTEAFF
v_call: TRBV6-1; j_call: TRBJ2-5; cdr3_aa: CASTDQWTSGRGRQETQYF
v_call: TRBV27; j_call: .; cdr3_aa: CASAWRGEETQYF
v_call: TRBV7-8; j_call: TRBJ2-5; cdr3_aa: CASAQIPLSGRETQYF
v_call: TRBV11-2; j_call: TRBJ2-2; cdr3_aa: CASSWYGGTGELFF